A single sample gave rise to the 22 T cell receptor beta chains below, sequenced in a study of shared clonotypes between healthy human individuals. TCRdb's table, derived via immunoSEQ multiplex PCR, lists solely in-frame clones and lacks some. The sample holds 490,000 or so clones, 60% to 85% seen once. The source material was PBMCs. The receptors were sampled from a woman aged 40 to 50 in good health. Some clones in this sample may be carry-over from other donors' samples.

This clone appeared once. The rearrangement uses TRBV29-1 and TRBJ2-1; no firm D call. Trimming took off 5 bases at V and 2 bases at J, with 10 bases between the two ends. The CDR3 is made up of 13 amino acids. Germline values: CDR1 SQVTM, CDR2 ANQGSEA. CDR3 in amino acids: CSVLGGAYNEQFF. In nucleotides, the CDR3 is TGCAGCGTTCTGGGTGGCGCCTACAATGAGCAGTTCTTC.

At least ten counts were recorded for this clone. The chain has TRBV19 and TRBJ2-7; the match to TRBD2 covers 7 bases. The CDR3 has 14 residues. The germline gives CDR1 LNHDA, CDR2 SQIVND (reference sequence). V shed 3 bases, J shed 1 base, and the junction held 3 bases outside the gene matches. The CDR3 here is CASSIRGESYEQYF. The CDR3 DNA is TGTGCCAGTAGTATCCGGGGGGAGTCCTACGAGCAGTACTTC.

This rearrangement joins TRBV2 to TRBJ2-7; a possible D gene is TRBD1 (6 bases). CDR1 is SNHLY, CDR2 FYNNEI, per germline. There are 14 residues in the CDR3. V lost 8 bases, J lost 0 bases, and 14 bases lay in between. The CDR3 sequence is CASVGASGSYEQYF. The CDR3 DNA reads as TGTGCCAGCGTGGGGGCTAGTGGCTCCTACGAGCAGTACTTC.

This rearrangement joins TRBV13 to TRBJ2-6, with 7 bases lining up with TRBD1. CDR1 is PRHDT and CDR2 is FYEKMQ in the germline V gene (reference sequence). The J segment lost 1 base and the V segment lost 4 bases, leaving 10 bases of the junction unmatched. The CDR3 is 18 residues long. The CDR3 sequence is CASSSSTGLGSGANVLTF. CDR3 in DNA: TGTGCCAGCAGCTCCTCGACAGGGCTTGGGTCTGGGGCCAACGTCCTGACTTTC.

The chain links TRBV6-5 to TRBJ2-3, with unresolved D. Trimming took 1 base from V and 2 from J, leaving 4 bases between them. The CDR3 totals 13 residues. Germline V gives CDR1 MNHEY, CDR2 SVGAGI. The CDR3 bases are TGTGCCAGCAGTTACTTCCCCACAGATACGCAGTATTTT. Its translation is CASSYFPTDTQYF.

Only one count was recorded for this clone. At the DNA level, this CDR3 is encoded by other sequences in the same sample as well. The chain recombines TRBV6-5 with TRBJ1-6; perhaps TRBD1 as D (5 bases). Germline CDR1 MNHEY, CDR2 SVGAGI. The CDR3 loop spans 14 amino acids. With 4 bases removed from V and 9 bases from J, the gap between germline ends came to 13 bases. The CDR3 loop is CASSSGRVGSPLHF. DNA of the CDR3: TGTGCCAGCAGTTCGGGCAGGGTCGGTTCACCCCTCCACTTT.

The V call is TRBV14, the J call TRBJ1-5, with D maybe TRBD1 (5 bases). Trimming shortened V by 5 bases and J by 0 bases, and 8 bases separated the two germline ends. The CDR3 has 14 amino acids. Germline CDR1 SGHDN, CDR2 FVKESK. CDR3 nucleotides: TGTGCCAGCAGCGTAAGGGGTAGCAATCAGCCCCAGCATTTT. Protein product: CASSVRGSNQPQHF. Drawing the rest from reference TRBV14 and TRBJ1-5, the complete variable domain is EAGVTQFPSHSVIEKGQTVTLRCDPISGHDNLYWYRRVMGKEIKFLLHFVKESKQDESGMPNNRFLAERTGGTYSTLKVQPAELEDSGVYFCASSVRGSNQPQHFGDGTRLSIL.

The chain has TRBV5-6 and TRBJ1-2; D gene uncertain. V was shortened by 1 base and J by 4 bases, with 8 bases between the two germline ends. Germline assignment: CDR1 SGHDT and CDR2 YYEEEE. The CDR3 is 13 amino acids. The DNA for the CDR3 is TGTGCCAGCAGCTTGAAGGCAGGCTATGGCTACACCTTC. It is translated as CASSLKAGYGYTF.

Here the CDR3 reads CASSNSGANVLTF. The DNA for the CDR3 is TGTGCCAGCAGTAACTCTGGGGCCAACGTCCTGACTTTC. The V call is TRBV28, the J call TRBJ2-6; D uncertain. The germline V and J ends were trimmed by 5 bases and 0 bases, with 2 bases remaining between them. CDR3 length: 13 amino acids. Germline values: CDR1 MDHEN, CDR2 SYDVKM.

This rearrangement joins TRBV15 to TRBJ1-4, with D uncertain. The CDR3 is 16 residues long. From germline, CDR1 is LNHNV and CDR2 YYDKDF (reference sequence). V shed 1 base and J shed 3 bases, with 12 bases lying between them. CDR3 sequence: CATSRARVRANEKLFF. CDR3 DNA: TGTGCCACCAGCAGAGCAAGAGTGAGGGCTAATGAAAAACTGTTTTTT.

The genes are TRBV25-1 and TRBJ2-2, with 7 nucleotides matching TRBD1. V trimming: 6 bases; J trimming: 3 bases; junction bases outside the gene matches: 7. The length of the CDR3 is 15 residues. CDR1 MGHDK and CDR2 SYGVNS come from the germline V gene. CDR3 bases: TGTGCCAGCAGCGGACAGGCGCTGGACACCGGGGAGCTGTTTTTT. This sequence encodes CASSGQALDTGELFF.

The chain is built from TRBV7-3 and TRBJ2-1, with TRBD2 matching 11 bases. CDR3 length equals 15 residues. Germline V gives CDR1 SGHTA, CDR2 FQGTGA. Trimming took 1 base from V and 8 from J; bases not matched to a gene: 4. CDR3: CASSLKLAGDDEQFF. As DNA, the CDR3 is TGTGCCAGCAGCTTAAAACTAGCGGGAGACGATGAGCAGTTCTTC.

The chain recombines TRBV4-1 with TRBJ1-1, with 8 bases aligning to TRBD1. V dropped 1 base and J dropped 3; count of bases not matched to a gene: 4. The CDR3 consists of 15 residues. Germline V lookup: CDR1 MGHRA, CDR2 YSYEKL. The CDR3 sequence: CASSQADREYTEAFF. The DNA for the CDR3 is TGCGCCAGCAGCCAAGCGGACAGGGAGTACACTGAAGCTTTCTTT.

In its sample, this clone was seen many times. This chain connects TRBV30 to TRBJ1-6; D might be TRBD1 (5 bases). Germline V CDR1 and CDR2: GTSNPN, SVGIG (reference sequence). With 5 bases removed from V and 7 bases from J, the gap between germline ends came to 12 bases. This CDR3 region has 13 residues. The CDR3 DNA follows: TGTGCCTGGGCGGGGACCCAGAATTCACCCCTCCACTTT. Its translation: CAWAGTQNSPLHF.

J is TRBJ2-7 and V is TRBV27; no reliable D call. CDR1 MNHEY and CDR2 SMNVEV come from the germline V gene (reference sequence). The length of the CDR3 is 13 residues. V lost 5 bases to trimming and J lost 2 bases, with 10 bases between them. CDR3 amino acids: CASSPRNPYEQYF. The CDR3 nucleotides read TGTGCCAGCAGTCCCCGAAACCCCTACGAGCAGTACTTC.

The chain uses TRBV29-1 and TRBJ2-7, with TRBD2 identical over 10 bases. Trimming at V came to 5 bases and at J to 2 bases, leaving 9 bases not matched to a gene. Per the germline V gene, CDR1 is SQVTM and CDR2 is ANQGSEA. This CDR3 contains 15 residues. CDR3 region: CSVHWGSGRAYEQYF. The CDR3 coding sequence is TGCAGCGTTCACTGGGGAAGCGGGAGGGCCTACGAGCAGTACTTC.

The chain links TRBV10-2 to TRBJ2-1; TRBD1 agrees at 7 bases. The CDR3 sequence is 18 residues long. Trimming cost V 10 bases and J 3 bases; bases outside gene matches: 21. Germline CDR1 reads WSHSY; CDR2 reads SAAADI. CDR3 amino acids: CATALRDSKWSGYNEQFF. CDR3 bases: TGCGCCACCGCACTCCGGGACAGCAAATGGTCGGGCTACAATGAGCAGTTCTTC.

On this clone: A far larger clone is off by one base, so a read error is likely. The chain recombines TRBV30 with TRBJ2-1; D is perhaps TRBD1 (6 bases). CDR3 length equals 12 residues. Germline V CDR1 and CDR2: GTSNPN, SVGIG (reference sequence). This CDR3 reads CAWSQGPNGQFF. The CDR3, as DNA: TGTGCCTGGAGTCAGGGGCCCAATGGGCAGTTCTTC.

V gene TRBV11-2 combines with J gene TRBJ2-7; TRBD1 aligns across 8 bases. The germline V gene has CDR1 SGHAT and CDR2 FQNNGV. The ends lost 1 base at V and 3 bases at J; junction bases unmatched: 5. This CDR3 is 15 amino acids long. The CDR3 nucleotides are TGTGCCAGCAGCTTAGCCTGGGGACAGGACTACGAGCAGTACTTC. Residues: CASSLAWGQDYEQYF.

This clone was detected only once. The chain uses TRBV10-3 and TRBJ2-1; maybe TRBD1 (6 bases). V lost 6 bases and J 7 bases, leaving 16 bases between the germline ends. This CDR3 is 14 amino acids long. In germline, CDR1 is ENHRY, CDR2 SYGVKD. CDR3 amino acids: CAISRTASLNEQFF. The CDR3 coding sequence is TGTGCCATCAGCCGGACAGCTTCTTTAAATGAGCAGTTCTTC.

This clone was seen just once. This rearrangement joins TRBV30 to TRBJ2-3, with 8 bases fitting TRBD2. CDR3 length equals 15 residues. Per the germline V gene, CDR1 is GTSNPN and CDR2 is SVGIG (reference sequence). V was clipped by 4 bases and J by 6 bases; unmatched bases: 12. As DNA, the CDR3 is TGTGCCTGGAATGTCGGGAGGGCCGACGCTGATACGCAGTATTTT. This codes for CAWNVGRADADTQYF.

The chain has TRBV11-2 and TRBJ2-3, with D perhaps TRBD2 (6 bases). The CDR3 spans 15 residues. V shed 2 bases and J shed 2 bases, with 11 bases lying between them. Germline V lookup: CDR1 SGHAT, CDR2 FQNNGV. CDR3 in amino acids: CASSLWRGLTDTQYF. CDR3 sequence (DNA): TGTGCCAGCAGCTTATGGAGGGGTCTCACAGATACGCAGTATTTT.